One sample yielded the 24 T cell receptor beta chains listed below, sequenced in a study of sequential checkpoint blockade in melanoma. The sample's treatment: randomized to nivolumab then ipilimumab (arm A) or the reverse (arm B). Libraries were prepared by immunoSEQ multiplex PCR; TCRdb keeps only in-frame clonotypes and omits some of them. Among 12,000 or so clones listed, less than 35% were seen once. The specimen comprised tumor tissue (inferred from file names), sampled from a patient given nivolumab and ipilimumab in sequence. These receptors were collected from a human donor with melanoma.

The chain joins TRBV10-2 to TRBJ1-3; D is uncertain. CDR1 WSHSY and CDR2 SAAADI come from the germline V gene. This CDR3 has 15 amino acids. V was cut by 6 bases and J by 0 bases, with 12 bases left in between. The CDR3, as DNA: TGCGCCAGCAGATGGGGAGTTCTCTCTGGAAACACCATATATTTT. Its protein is CASRWGVLSGNTIYF.

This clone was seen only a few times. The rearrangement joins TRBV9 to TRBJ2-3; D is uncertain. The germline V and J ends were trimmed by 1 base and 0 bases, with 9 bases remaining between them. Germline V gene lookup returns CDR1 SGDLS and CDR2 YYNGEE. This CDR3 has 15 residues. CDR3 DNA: TGTGCCAGCAGCGTATCGGTAACTAGCACAGATACGCAGTATTTT. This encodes CASSVSVTSTDTQYF.

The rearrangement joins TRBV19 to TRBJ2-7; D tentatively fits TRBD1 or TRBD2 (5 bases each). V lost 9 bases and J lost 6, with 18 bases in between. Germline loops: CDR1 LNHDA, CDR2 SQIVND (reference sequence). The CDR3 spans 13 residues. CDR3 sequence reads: CASRETIMGEQYF. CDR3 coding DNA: TGTGCCAGCAGGGAGACAATAATGGGCGAGCAGTACTTC.

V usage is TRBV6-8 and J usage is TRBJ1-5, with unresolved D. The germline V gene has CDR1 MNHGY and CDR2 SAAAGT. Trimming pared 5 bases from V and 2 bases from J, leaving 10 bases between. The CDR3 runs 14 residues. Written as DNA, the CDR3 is TGTGCCAGCAGTCCGCGCCGGGGCAATCAGCCCCAGCATTTT. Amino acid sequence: CASSPRRGNQPQHF.

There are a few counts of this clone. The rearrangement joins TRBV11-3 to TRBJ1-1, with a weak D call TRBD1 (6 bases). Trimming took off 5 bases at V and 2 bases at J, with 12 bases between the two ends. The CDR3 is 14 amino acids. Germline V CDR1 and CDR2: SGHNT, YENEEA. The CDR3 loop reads CASSAGHSNTEAFF. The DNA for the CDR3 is TGTGCCAGCAGCGCGGGACACTCTAACACTGAAGCTTTCTTT. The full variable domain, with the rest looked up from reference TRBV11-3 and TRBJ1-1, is EAGVVQSPRYKIIEKKQPVAFWCNPISGHNTLYWYLQNLGQGPELLIRYENEEAVDDSQLPKDRFSAERLKGVDSTLKIQPAELGDSAVYLCASSAGHSNTEAFFGQGTRLTVV.

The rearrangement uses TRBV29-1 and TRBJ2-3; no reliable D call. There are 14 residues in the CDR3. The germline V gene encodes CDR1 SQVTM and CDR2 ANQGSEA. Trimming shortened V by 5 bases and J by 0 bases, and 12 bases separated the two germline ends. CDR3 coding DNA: TGCAGCGTTTCGAGGACCACTAGCACAGATACGCAGTATTTT. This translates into CSVSRTTSTDTQYF.

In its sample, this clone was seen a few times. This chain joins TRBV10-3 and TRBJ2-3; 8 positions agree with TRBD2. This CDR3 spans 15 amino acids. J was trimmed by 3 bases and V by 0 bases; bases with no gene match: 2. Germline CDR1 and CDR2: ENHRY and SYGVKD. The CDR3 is CAISESLAGTDTQYF. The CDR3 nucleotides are TGTGCCATCAGTGAGTCGCTAGCGGGTACAGATACGCAGTATTTT.

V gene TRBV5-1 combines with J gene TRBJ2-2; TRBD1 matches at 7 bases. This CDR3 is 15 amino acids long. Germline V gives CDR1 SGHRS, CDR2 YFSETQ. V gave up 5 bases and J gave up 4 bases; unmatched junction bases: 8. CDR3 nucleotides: TGCGCCAGCAGATCGACAGGGCAGGGCACCGGGGAGCTGTTTTTT. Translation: CASRSTGQGTGELFF.

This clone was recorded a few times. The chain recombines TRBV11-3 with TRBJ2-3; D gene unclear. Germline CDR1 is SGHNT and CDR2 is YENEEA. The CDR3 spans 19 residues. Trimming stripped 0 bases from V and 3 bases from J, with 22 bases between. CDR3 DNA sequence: TGTGCCAGCAGCTTAGATGAGGTGGTGGACGGCGCTGCGACAGATACGCAGTATTTT. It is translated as CASSLDEVVDGAATDTQYF.

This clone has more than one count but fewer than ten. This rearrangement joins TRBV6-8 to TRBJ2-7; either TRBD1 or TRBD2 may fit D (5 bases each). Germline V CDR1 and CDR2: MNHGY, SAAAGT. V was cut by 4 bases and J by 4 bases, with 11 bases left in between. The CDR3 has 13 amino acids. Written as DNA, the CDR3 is TGTGCCAGCAGTTTGCCGGGACGGTACGAGCAGTACTTC. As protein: CASSLPGRYEQYF.

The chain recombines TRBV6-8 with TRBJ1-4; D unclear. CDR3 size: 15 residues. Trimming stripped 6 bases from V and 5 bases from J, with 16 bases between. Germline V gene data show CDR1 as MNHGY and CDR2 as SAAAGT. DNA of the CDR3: TGTGCCAGCAGCTCCTATCAGACTGGGAATGAAAAACTGTTTTTT. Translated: CASSSYQTGNEKLFF.

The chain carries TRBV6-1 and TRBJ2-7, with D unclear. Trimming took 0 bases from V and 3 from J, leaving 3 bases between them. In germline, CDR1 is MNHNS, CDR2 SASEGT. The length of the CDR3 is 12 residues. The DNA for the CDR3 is TGTGCCAGCAGTGAAGCCAGCTACGAGCAGTACTTC. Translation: CASSEASYEQYF.

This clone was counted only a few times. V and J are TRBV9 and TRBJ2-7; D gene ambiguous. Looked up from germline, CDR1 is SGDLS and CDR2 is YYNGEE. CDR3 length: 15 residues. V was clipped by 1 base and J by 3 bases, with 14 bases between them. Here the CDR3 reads CASSVSPGGIYEQYF. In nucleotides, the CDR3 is TGTGCCAGCAGCGTATCTCCTGGCGGAATCTACGAGCAGTACTTC.

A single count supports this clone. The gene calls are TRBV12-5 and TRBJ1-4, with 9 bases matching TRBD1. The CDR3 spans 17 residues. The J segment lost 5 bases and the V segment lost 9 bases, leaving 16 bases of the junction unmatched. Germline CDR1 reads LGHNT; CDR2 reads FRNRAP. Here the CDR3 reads CARIYRDRALINEKLFF. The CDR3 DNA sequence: TGTGCTAGAATTTACCGGGACAGGGCCCTAATAAATGAAAAACTGTTTTTT.

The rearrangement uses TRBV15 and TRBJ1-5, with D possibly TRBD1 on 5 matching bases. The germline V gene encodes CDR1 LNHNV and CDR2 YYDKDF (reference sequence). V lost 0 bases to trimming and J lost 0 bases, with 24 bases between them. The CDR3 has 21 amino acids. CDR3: CATSRDKLVGGGVNSNQPQHF. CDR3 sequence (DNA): TGTGCCACCAGCAGAGATAAACTTGTTGGAGGAGGGGTAAATAGCAATCAGCCCCAGCATTTT.

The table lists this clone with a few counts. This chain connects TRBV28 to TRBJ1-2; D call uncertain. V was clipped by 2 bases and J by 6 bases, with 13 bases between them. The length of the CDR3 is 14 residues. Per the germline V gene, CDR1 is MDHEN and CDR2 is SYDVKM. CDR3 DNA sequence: TGTGCCAGCAGTTTAGCTGCCTTGACGAATGGCTACACCTTC. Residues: CASSLAALTNGYTF.

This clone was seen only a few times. CDR3 bases: TGCGCCAGCAGTGAAGCCGGGGTAGGGGCAGATACGCAGTATTTT. Translating gives CASSEAGVGADTQYF. The rearrangement uses TRBV10-1 and TRBJ2-3, with D perhaps given as TRBD1 or TRBD2 (5 bases each). V lost 3 bases and J 4 bases, leaving 14 bases between the germline ends. There are 15 residues in the CDR3. Germline lookup yields CDR1 WNHNN and CDR2 SYGVQD (reference sequence).

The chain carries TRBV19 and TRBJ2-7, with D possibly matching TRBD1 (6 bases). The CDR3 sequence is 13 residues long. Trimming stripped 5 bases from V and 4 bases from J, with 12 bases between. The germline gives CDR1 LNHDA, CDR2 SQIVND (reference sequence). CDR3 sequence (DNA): TGTGCCAGTAGTCCGGGACAACGATACGAGCAGTACTTC. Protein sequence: CASSPGQRYEQYF.

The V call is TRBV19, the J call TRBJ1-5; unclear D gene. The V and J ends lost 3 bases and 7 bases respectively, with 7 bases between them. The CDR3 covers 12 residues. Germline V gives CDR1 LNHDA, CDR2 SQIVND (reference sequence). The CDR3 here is CASSIPKQPQHF. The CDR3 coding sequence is TGTGCCAGTAGTATCCCGAAGCAGCCCCAGCATTTT. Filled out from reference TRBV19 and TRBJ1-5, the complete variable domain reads DGGITQSPKYLFRKEGQNVTLSCEQNLNHDAMYWYRQDPGQGLRLIYYSQIVNDFQKGDIAEGYSVSREKKESFPLTVTSAQKNPTAFYLCASSIPKQPQHFGDGTRLSIL.

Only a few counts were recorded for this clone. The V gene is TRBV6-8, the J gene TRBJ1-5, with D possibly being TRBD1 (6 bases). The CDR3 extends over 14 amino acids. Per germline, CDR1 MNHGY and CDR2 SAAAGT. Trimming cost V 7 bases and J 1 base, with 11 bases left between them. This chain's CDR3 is CASILTGSNQPQHF. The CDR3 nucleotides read TGTGCCAGCATTTTGACAGGAAGCAATCAGCCCCAGCATTTT.

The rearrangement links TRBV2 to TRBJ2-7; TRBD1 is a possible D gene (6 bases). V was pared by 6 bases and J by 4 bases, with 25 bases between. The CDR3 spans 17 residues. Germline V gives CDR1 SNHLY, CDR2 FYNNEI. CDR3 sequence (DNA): TGTGCCAGCAGCCCTCCCCCCGGGCAGGGGTATTTATACGAGCAGTACTTC. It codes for CASSPPPGQGYLYEQYF. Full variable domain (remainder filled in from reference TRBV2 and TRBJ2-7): EPEVTQTPSHQVTQMGQEVILRCVPISNHLYFYWYRQILGQKVEFLVSFYNNEISEKSEIFDDQFSVERPDGSNFTLKIRSTKLEDSAMYFCASSPPPGQGYLYEQYFGPGTRLTVT.

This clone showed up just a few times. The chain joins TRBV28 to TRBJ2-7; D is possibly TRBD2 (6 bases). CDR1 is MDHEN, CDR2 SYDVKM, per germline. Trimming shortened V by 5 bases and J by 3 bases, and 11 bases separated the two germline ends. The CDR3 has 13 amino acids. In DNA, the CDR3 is TGTGCCAGCAGTCCGACTAGAAACTACGAGCAGTACTTC. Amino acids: CASSPTRNYEQYF.

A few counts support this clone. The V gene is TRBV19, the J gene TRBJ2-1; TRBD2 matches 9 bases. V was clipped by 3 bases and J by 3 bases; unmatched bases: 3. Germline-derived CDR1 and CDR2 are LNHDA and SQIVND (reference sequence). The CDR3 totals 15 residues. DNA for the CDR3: TGTGCCAGTAGTATGACTAGCGGAGGCTACAATGAGCAGTTCTTC. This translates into CASSMTSGGYNEQFF. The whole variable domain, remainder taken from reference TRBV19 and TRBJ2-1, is DGGITQSPKYLFRKEGQNVTLSCEQNLNHDAMYWYRQDPGQGLRLIYYSQIVNDFQKGDIAEGYSVSREKKESFPLTVTSAQKNPTAFYLCASSMTSGGYNEQFFGPGTRLTVL.

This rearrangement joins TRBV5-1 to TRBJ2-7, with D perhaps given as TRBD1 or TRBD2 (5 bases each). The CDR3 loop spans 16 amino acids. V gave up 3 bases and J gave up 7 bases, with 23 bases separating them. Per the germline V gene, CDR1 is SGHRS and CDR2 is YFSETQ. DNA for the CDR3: TGCGCCAGCAGCTCGAGGGGCAGGGTGAAATCTCCGGAGCAGTACTTC. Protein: CASSSRGRVKSPEQYF.